One and the same sample provided the 10 T cell receptor beta chains below, sequenced in a study of control samples from healthy donors and cancer patients. Assay: immunoSEQ multiplex PCR; the TCRdb copy retains only in-frame clones and omits some. The table shows roughly 120,000 clones, with roughly 95% occurring only once. The specimen was blood. These receptors originate from a man aged 25-45 years in good health.

The V gene is TRBV28, the J gene TRBJ2-7; 9 nucleotides match TRBD2. Germline V lookup: CDR1 MDHEN, CDR2 SYDVKM. The CDR3 length is 15 residues. V shed 3 bases, J shed 2 bases, and the junction held 5 bases outside the gene matches. CDR3 protein: CASSFFSGGTYEQYF. CDR3 DNA sequence: TGTGCCAGCAGTTTTTTTAGCGGGGGTACCTACGAGCAGTACTTC. Full variable domain (missing parts from reference TRBV28 and TRBJ2-7): DVKVTQSSRYLVKRTGEKVFLECVQDMDHENMFWYRQDPGLGLRLIYFSYDVKMKEKGDIPEGYSVSREKKERFSLILESASTNQTSMYLCASSFFSGGTYEQYFGPGTRLTVT.

The chain joins TRBV6-2 or TRBV6-3 to TRBJ2-1; 7 nucleotides line up with TRBD2. Germline loops: CDR1 MNHEY, CDR2 SVGEGT. The J segment lost 1 base and the V segment lost 2 bases, leaving 2 bases of the junction unmatched. CDR3 length: 15 residues. CDR3 residues: CASSYLGGSYNEQFF. In DNA form, the CDR3 reads TGTGCCAGCAGTTACCTCGGGGGGTCCTACAATGAGCAGTTCTTC.

The J gene is TRBJ1-1, the V gene TRBV5-1, with D perhaps matching TRBD1 (6 bases). Trimming shortened V by 4 bases and J by 3 bases, and 16 bases separated the two germline ends. Germline CDR1 is SGHRS and CDR2 is YFSETQ. The CDR3 has 15 amino acids. The DNA for the CDR3 is TGCGCCAGCAGCGGCCGGACCAGGGGAGACACTGAAGCTTTCTTT. This sequence encodes CASSGRTRGDTEAFF.

The chain carries TRBV5-6 and TRBJ1-2; 8 bases match TRBD1. The CDR3 consists of 14 residues. In germline, CDR1 is SGHDT, CDR2 YYEEEE. V shed 2 bases, J shed 8 bases, and the junction held 8 bases outside the gene matches. The CDR3 protein is CASSFYDRGGGYTF. CDR3 nucleotide sequence: TGTGCCAGCAGCTTCTACGACAGGGGAGGGGGCTACACCTTC.

This clone was detected a few times. The V call is TRBV7-9, the J call TRBJ1-1, with D possibly TRBD1 on 5 matching bases. Looked up from germline, CDR1 is SEHNR and CDR2 is FQNEAQ (reference sequence). The CDR3 runs to 16 residues. V lost 1 base to trimming and J lost 5 bases, with 17 bases between them. The DNA for the CDR3 is TGTGCCAGCAGCTTAGGTTATCAGGGACGGGGGACTGAAGCTTTCTTT. As protein: CASSLGYQGRGTEAFF.

The J gene is TRBJ1-2, the V gene TRBV29-1; 10 bases fit TRBD1. CDR1 is SQVTM and CDR2 is ANQGSEA in the germline V gene. Germline trimming cut 6 bases from V and 3 bases from J; bases unmatched to any gene: 7. This CDR3 is built from 14 residues. CDR3 DNA: TGCAGCGTGGTTGACAGGGGGCGAGACTATGGCTACACCTTC. Residues: CSVVDRGRDYGYTF.

In its sample, this clone was seen once. This chain connects TRBV30 to TRBJ2-2; 7 nucleotides line up with TRBD1. Trimming at V came to 2 bases and at J to 1 base, leaving 10 bases not matched to a gene. CDR1 and CDR2 (germline): GTSNPN, SVGIG (reference sequence). The CDR3 is 17 residues long. CDR3 in DNA: TGTGCCTGGAGTCCCCCCTGGCACAGGGGGAACACCGGGGAGCTGTTTTTT. It codes for CAWSPPWHRGNTGELFF.

This clone has just a few counts. The CDR3 DNA follows: TGTGCCAGCAGTGACTCGACAGGGGGCGCAGATACGCAGTATTTT. It translates to CASSDSTGGADTQYF. The gene calls are TRBV6-4 and TRBJ2-3, with 10 positions matching TRBD1. This CDR3 region has 15 residues. V shed 0 bases and J 4 bases; nucleotides not matched to a gene: 1. Germline CDR1 reads MRHNA; CDR2 reads SNTAGT.

The V and J genes are TRBV27 and TRBJ2-5; maybe TRBD2 (7 bases). Germline lookup yields CDR1 MNHEY and CDR2 SMNVEV (reference sequence). Trimming took off 8 bases at V and 5 bases at J, with 18 bases between the two ends. The CDR3 length is 14 residues. The CDR3 sequence: CASGLPGRGETQYF. Written as DNA, the CDR3 is TGTGCCAGCGGCCTCCCAGGGAGGGGGGAGACCCAGTACTTC.

The chain joins TRBV18 to TRBJ2-7, with D tentatively TRBD2 (6 bases). This CDR3 contains 13 residues. Trimming took 3 bases from V and 0 from J, leaving 6 bases between them. The germline V gene has CDR1 KGHSH and CDR2 LQKENI. This chain's CDR3 is CASSPGGSYEQYF. For the CDR3, the DNA is TGTGCCAGCTCACCGGGAGGCTCCTACGAGCAGTACTTC.